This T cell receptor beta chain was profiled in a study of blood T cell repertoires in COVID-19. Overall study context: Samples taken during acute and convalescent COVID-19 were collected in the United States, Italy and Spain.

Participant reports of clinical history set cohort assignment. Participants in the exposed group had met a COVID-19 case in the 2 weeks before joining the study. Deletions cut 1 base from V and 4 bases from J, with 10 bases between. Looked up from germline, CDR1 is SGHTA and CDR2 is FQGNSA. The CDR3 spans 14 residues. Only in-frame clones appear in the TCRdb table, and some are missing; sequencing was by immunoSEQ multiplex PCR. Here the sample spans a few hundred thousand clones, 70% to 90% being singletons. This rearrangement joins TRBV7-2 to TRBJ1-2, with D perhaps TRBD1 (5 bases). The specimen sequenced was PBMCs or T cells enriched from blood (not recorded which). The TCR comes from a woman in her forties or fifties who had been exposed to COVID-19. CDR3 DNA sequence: TGTGCCAGCAGCTTAGGGGGCAGCAGCTATGGCTACACCTTC. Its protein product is CASSLGGSSYGYTF.